Listed below are T cell receptor beta chains from one sample, sequenced in a study of blood T cell repertoires in COVID-19. The method was immunoSEQ multiplex PCR; TCRdb's version includes in-frame clones alone and lacks a portion of them. The sample records roughly 160,000 clones, 87% being singletons. The sample was PBMCs or T cells enriched from blood (not recorded which). These receptors originate from a woman aged 45-65 years who had recovered from COVID-19. The CDR3 runs from the conserved cysteine through the conserved F or W. A D gene is named only where the DNA matches it firmly. Clone size is shown for a subset of rows, as once, few, many or a class of expanded clone.

TRBJ1-5	TRBV2	-	-	CASMGEDQPQHF	TGTGCCAGCATGGGGGAGGATCAGCCCCAGCATTTT
TRBJ2-7	TRBV10-1	-	TRBD1	CATGWTGGNEQYF	TGCGCCACCGGGTGGACAGGGGGAAACGAGCAGTACTTC
TRBJ1-4	TRBV4-1	-	-	CASSQVGLLNEKLFF	TGCGCCAGCAGCCAAGTGGGACTCCTTAATGAAAAACTGTTTTTT
TRBJ1-1	TRBV7-8	few	-	CASSFRENTEAFF	TGTGCCAGCAGCTTCAGGGAGAACACTGAAGCTTTCTTT
TRBJ2-3	TRBV9	-	TRBD2	CASSVGVMASGLVDTQYF	TGTGCCAGCAGCGTAGGAGTGATGGCTAGCGGGTTGGTAGATACGCAGTATTTT
TRBJ2-7	TRBV9	few	-	CASSVSAKRTPYEQYF	TGTGCCAGCAGCGTATCGGCCAAGCGCACACCTTACGAGCAGTACTTC
TRBJ2-4	TRBV4-1	-	TRBD2	CASSQADRGGGPLHIQYF	TGCGCCAGCAGCCAAGCCGACCGGGGGGGAGGGCCCCTCCACATTCAGTACTTC
TRBJ2-1	TRBV28	-	-	CASGLTGHSYNEQFF	TGTGCCAGCGGACTCACAGGGCACTCCTACAATGAGCAGTTCTTC
TRBJ1-2	TRBV28	-	TRBD1	CASSPGTANYGYTF	TGTGCCAGCAGTCCCGGGACAGCCAACTATGGCTACACCTTC
TRBJ2-1	TRBV7-2	-	TRBD2	CASSLAAGTYNEQFF	TGTGCCAGCAGCTTAGCAGCGGGAACATACAATGAGCAGTTCTTC
TRBJ2-1	TRBV30	-	TRBD2	CAWRPRPSGLSDEQFF	TGTGCCTGGAGACCTAGGCCTAGCGGTTTGTCCGATGAGCAGTTCTTC
TRBJ2-2	TRBV6-5	-	TRBD1	CASRETGETGELFF	TGTGCCAGCAGAGAGACAGGGGAAACCGGGGAGCTGTTTTTT
TRBJ2-7	TRBV7-9	-	TRBD2	CASSPGTSGRITKYEQYF	TGTGCCAGCAGCCCAGGGACTAGCGGGAGGATTACCAAGTACGAGCAGTACTTC
TRBJ1-2	TRBV5-5	-	-	CASRESPNYGYTF	TGTGCCAGCAGGGAGTCCCCTAACTATGGCTACACCTTC
TRBJ2-1	TRBV2	-	-	CASSEGRARYNEQFF	TGTGCCAGCAGTGAAGGGAGGGCGCGGTACAATGAGCAGTTCTTC
TRBJ1-4	TRBV4-3	-	-	CASSQVAETPGGKLFF	TGCGCCAGCAGCCAAGTAGCCGAGACCCCGGGGGGAAAACTGTTTTTT
TRBJ1-5	TRBV6-5	-	TRBD1	CASRRDRASNQPQHF	TGTGCCAGCAGAAGGGACAGAGCCAGCAATCAGCCCCAGCATTTT
TRBJ1-2	TRBV5-1	-	TRBD1	CASTRTGGPDGYTF	TGCGCCAGCACCCGGACAGGCGGGCCCGATGGCTACACCTTC
TRBJ1-5	TRBV28	-	TRBD1	CASSLRVDRAYSNQPQHF	TGTGCCAGCAGTTTAAGGGTCGACAGGGCTTATAGCAATCAGCCCCAGCATTTT
TRBJ2-3	TRBV27	-	TRBD2	CASSSQREGPTDTQYF	TGTGCCAGCAGTTCCCAGCGGGAGGGCCCCACAGATACGCAGTATTTT
TRBJ1-6	TRBV4-1	-	TRBD1	CASSQERTGGYSPLHF	TGCGCCAGCAGCCAAGAGAGGACAGGGGGGTATTCACCCCTCCACTTT
TRBJ1-3	TRBV28	-	TRBD1	CASSVTGGYAIDTIYF	TGTGCCAGCAGTGTTACAGGGGGCTACGCTATAGACACCATATATTTT
TRBJ2-5	TRBV7-9	-	TRBD2	CAGTSGRLETQYF	TGTGCCGGGACTAGCGGGAGACTAGAGACCCAGTACTTC
TRBJ2-5	TRBV7-9	-	TRBD1	CASSLGTGFQETQYF	TGTGCCAGCAGCTTGGGGACAGGTTTCCAAGAGACCCAGTACTTC
TRBJ1-2	TRBV15	few	-	CATSLPSFYGYTF	TGTGCCACCAGCCTCCCCTCTTTCTATGGCTACACCTTC
TRBJ2-7	TRBV7-5	-	-	CARMGLAYEQYF	TGTGCCAGAATGGGGCTCGCCTACGAGCAGTACTTC
TRBJ1-1	TRBV18	-	TRBD1	CASSPPTGTGRGTEAFF	TGTGCCAGCTCACCCCCGACAGGGACCGGTCGGGGCACTGAAGCTTTCTTT
TRBJ1-6	TRBV19	once	-	CASTTGMDSPLHF	TGTGCCAGTACCACAGGGATGGATTCACCCCTCCACTTT
TRBJ1-2	TRBV19	once	-	CASSTAREWYGYTF	TGTGCCAGTAGTACCGCACGGGAATGGTATGGCTACACCTTC
TRBJ1-4	TRBV28	-	-	CAYRDMYNEKLFF	TGTGCCTACCGTGACATGTATAATGAAAAACTGTTTTTT
TRBJ1-3	TRBV4-2	-	TRBD1	CASSQGQGRNTIYF	TGTGCCAGCAGCCAGGGACAGGGCAGAAACACCATATATTTT
TRBJ1-5	TRBV6-5	-	-	CASSRVSSQPQHF	TGTGCCAGCAGCAGGGTGTCGAGTCAGCCCCAGCATTTT
TRBJ2-5	TRBV3-1/TRBV3-2	few	TRBD2	CASSQDPLAGAVETQYF	TGTGCCAGCAGCCAAGATCCCTTAGCGGGAGCGGTCGAGACCCAGTACTTC
TRBJ2-7	TRBV27	-	TRBD1	CASSPFPGQGSYEQYF	TGTGCCAGCAGTCCCTTCCCGGGACAGGGATCCTACGAGCAGTACTTC
TRBJ2-5	TRBV21-1	-	-	CASSALTGAETQYF	TGTGCCAGCAGCGCCTTGACAGGGGCAGAGACCCAGTACTTC
TRBJ2-2	TRBV5-6	-	TRBD1	CASSLPPGTANTGELFF	TGTGCCAGCAGCTTACCGCCCGGGACAGCCAACACCGGGGAGCTGTTTTTT
TRBJ2-3	TRBV14	once	-	CASSQLARTTDTQYF	TGTGCCAGCAGCCAACTAGCGCGGACCACAGATACGCAGTATTTT
TRBJ2-3	TRBV12-2	once	-	CASRSRNRGTQYF	TGTGCAAGTCGCTCGCGTAACAGGGGTACGCAGTATTTT
TRBJ2-4	TRBV19	-	TRBD1	CASSSTGAGKQNIQYF	TGTGCCAGTAGTTCAACAGGGGCCGGCAAGCAGAACATTCAGTACTTC
TRBJ1-2	TRBV2	-	-	CASSGDRLNYGYTF	TGTGCCAGCAGCGGAGACAGGCTTAACTATGGCTACACCTTC
TRBJ1-2	TRBV18	-	-	CASSAYSGQPWGYTF	TGTGCCAGCTCAGCATACTCAGGACAGCCTTGGGGCTACACCTTC
TRBJ1-2	TRBV5-1	-	-	CASSPVGSNYGYTF	TGCGCCAGCAGCCCGGTTGGTTCTAACTATGGCTACACCTTC
TRBJ1-6	TRBV2	-	-	CASSPRGTYSPLHF	TGTGCCAGCAGCCCCAGGGGAACTTATTCACCCCTCCACTTT
TRBJ1-1	TRBV30	-	-	CAWTYPGDTEAFF	TGTGCCTGGACCTATCCAGGGGACACTGAAGCTTTCTTT
TRBJ2-3	TRBV27	-	-	CASSLKRSAVSTDTQYF	TGTGCCAGCAGTTTAAAGCGTTCTGCGGTAAGCACAGATACGCAGTATTTT
TRBJ1-2	TRBV29-1	-	-	CSVEDQTPNYGYTF	TGCAGCGTTGAAGATCAGACACCCAACTATGGCTACACCTTC
TRBJ2-1	TRBV5-5	-	-	CASSLEWAGNAPGQFF	TGTGCCAGCAGCTTGGAGTGGGCGGGAAACGCCCCGGGGCAGTTCTTC
TRBJ2-2	TRBV7-6	once	-	CASSLSRQRDTGELFF	TGTGCCAGCAGCTTAAGCCGACAGCGAGACACCGGGGAGCTGTTTTTT
TRBJ2-3	TRBV25-1	-	-	CASSSGGTVDTQYF	TGTGCCAGTTCAAGCGGAGGGACAGTAGATACGCAGTATTTT
TRBJ1-1	TRBV7-8	-	-	CASSLAGPLNTEAFF	TGTGCCAGCAGCTTAGCGGGGCCCTTGAACACTGAAGCTTTCTTT
TRBJ1-5	TRBV5-5	-	-	CASSLAGDGNRPQHF	TGTGCCAGCAGCTTGGCCGGGGATGGCAATCGACCCCAGCATTTT
TRBJ1-4	TRBV30	-	-	CAWSKDRLNSNEKLFF	TGTGCCTGGAGTAAGGACAGACTCAATTCTAATGAAAAACTGTTTTTT
TRBJ1-1	TRBV12-5	-	-	CASAGGLNTEAFF	TGTGCTAGTGCCGGGGGACTGAACACTGAAGCTTTCTTT